These 19 T cell receptor beta chains originate from one sample sequenced in a study of blood T cell repertoires in COVID-19. Sequenced by immunoSEQ multiplex PCR; TCRdb stores in-frame clones only, minus some. The data hold about 250,000 clones, with approximately 84% observed a single time. The sequenced material came from PBMCs or T cells enriched from blood (not recorded which). Receptors originate from a man aged 35 to 55 who had recovered from COVID-19.

This rearrangement joins TRBV2 to TRBJ1-1; D is possibly TRBD1 (5 bases). CDR3 size: 13 residues. V was clipped by 4 bases and J by 6 bases, with 12 bases between them. In germline, CDR1 is SNHLY, CDR2 FYNNEI. This CDR3 is CASSGGRVSEAFF. CDR3 sequence (DNA): TGTGCCAGCAGTGGGGGCAGGGTCTCTGAAGCTTTCTTT.

J is TRBJ2-7 and V is TRBV5-1; 7 positions match TRBD1. V gave up 0 bases and J gave up 2 bases; unmatched junction bases: 5. Germline V lookup: CDR1 SGHRS, CDR2 YFSETQ. This CDR3 spans 15 amino acids. CDR3 nucleotide sequence: TGCGCCAGCAGCTTGGAGGGGGCGAATACCTACGAGCAGTACTTC. Translation: CASSLEGANTYEQYF.

The CDR3 sequence: CASSRDRGTEAFF. CDR3 DNA sequence: TGTGCCAGCAGTAGGGACAGGGGCACTGAAGCTTTCTTT. The gene calls are TRBV6-4 and TRBJ1-1; 10 nucleotides match TRBD1. The CDR3 runs to 13 residues. The germline CDR1 and CDR2 sequences are MRHNA and SNTAGT. V shed 5 bases and J 4 bases; nucleotides not matched to a gene: 1.

The chain combines TRBV6-4 with TRBJ1-3; TRBD1 might be the D (5 bases). The CDR3 spans 14 residues. Trimming left V 6 bases short and J 0 bases short, with 9 bases between. Germline V gene lookup returns CDR1 MRHNA and CDR2 SNTAGT. CDR3 residues: CASRADSSGNTIYF. The CDR3 DNA reads TGTGCCAGCAGAGCAGACAGCTCTGGAAACACCATATATTTT.

The chain uses TRBV30 and TRBJ1-2; D is possibly TRBD1 (6 bases). CDR3 length: 15 amino acids. V gave up 3 bases and J gave up 2 bases, with 16 bases separating them. Germline CDR1 reads GTSNPN; CDR2 reads SVGIG (reference sequence). For the CDR3, the DNA is TGTGCCTGGAGCCGAACGATCCAGGGGAACTATGGCTACACCTTC. It translates to CAWSRTIQGNYGYTF.

V usage is TRBV4-3 and J usage is TRBJ2-3; the match to TRBD2 covers 10 bases. The CDR3 loop spans 16 amino acids. The V segment lost 1 base and the J segment 2 bases; nucleotides outside the gene matches: 3. Per germline, CDR1 LGHNA and CDR2 YSLEER. DNA for the CDR3: TGCGCCAGCAGCCAAGCCGGACTAGCGGACACAGATACGCAGTATTTT. Protein: CASSQAGLADTDTQYF.

The chain employs TRBV11-2 and TRBJ2-5, with a possible D match to TRBD2 (6 bases). The CDR3 sequence is 15 residues long. V was pared by 5 bases and J by 0 bases, with 13 bases between. The V gene's germline CDR1 is SGHAT and CDR2 FQNNGV. CDR3 loop: CASSPSGGNQETQYF. In DNA, the CDR3 is TGTGCCAGCAGCCCCAGTGGAGGGAACCAAGAGACCCAGTACTTC.

This clone was seen only a few times. The chain recombines TRBV2 with TRBJ2-7, with 9 nucleotides matching TRBD1. CDR3 length: 13 residues. The germline V gene encodes CDR1 SNHLY and CDR2 FYNNEI. Trimming at V came to 8 bases and at J to 3 bases, leaving 5 bases not matched to a gene. The CDR3, as DNA: TGTGCCAGCGGCTCGACAGGGGGCTACGAGCAGTACTTC. Protein: CASGSTGGYEQYF. The full variable domain, its missing parts supplied by reference TRBV2 and TRBJ2-7, is EPEVTQTPSHQVTQMGQEVILRCVPISNHLYFYWYRQILGQKVEFLVSFYNNEISEKSEIFDDQFSVERPDGSNFTLKIRSTKLEDSAMYFCASGSTGGYEQYFGPGTRLTVT.

This rearrangement joins TRBV4-1 to TRBJ2-7, with 9 bases fitting TRBD2. The germline gives CDR1 MGHRA, CDR2 YSYEKL. The CDR3 is 15 amino acids. The V gene end was trimmed by 0 bases and the J gene end by 5 bases; junction bases not matched to a gene: 5. The CDR3 loop reads CASSQDPPSGDEQYF. CDR3 sequence (DNA): TGCGCCAGCAGCCAAGATCCCCCTAGCGGGGACGAGCAGTACTTC.

This chain joins TRBV19 and TRBJ1-1, with 10 bases aligning to TRBD1. Germline-derived CDR1 and CDR2 are LNHDA and SQIVND (reference sequence). The CDR3 is made up of 14 amino acids. J was trimmed by 6 bases and V by 5 bases; bases with no gene match: 6. The CDR3 DNA sequence: TGTGCCAGTAGTCAAGGACAGGGGGGCGCTGAAGCTTTCTTT. Translating gives CASSQGQGGAEAFF.

The chain employs TRBV3-1 (or the pseudogene TRBV3-2) and TRBJ1-2; TRBD1 matches 10 bases. V gave up 1 base and J gave up 4 bases; unmatched junction bases: 6. Per the germline V gene, CDR1 is LGHDT and CDR2 is YNNKEL (reference sequence). The CDR3 covers 16 residues. CDR3 DNA sequence: TGTGCCAGCAGCCAAGGCGGGACAGGGGTCGGCTATGGCTACACCTTC. Translated: CASSQGGTGVGYGYTF.

V gene TRBV18 combines with J gene TRBJ1-6; the D gene is possibly TRBD1 (6 bases). V lost 3 bases and J lost 9, with 18 bases in between. This CDR3 is 16 amino acids long. The germline V gene encodes CDR1 KGHSH and CDR2 LQKENI. Here the CDR3 DNA reads TGTGCCAGCTCACCGGGACACGCAATTGAGAGTTCACCCCTCCACTTT. Its protein product is CASSPGHAIESSPLHF.

J is TRBJ2-1 and V is TRBV7-2; 9 bases line up with TRBD2. Losses at the gene ends were 6 bases for V and 8 bases for J; bases not matched to a gene: 14. CDR3 length: 16 residues. Germline CDR1 reads SGHTA; CDR2 reads FQGNSA. CDR3 in DNA: TGTGCCAGCAGTTCCTCGGCGGGAGGGAGTGAAGATGAGCAGTTCTTC. This sequence encodes CASSSSAGGSEDEQFF.

The genes are TRBV15 and TRBJ2-3, with TRBD1 matching 8 bases. The CDR3 totals 16 residues. Unmatched junction bases numbered 10, after V lost 0 bases and J lost 8 bases. Germline V gene sequence: CDR1 LNHNV, CDR2 YYDKDF (reference sequence). CDR3 sequence (DNA): TGTGCCACCAGCAGAGATGGTCGACAGGGGCGGGCTACGCAGTATTTT. Its protein product is CATSRDGRQGRATQYF.

The chain has TRBV7-9 and TRBJ2-3; 10 bases line up with TRBD2. The CDR3 contains 18 residues. Trimming at V came to 2 bases and at J to 1 base, leaving 9 bases not matched to a gene. The germline V gene encodes CDR1 SEHNR and CDR2 FQNEAQ (reference sequence). DNA for the CDR3: TGTGCCAGCAGCTTACCTAGGAGGCTAGCGGGGGGCACAGATACGCAGTATTTT. As protein: CASSLPRRLAGGTDTQYF. Supplemented by reference TRBV7-9 and TRBJ2-3, the full variable domain reads DTGVSQNPRHKITKRGQNVTFRCDPISEHNRLYWYRQTLGQGPEFLTYFQNEAQLEKSRLLSDRFSAERPKGSFSTLEIQRTEQGDSAMYLCASSLPRRLAGGTDTQYFGPGTRLTVL.

About this clone itself: One junction end disagrees with the germline gene, perhaps due to a read error. The chain links TRBV6-5 to TRBJ1-1; TRBD1 is a possible D gene (6 bases). CDR1 MNHEY and CDR2 SVGAGI come from the germline V gene. The CDR3 has 14 residues. CDR3 in amino acids: CASSDSSQGTEAFF. The CDR3 DNA is TGTGCCAGCAGTGACTCCTCCCAGGGGACTGAAGCTTTCTTT.

The chain joins TRBV28 to TRBJ1-5; TRBD1 matches at 8 bases. The ends lost 4 bases at V and 5 bases at J; junction bases unmatched: 10. The CDR3 totals 16 residues. Per the germline V gene, CDR1 is MDHEN and CDR2 is SYDVKM. CDR3 sequence reads: CASSSPTGAVYQPQHF. CDR3 coding DNA: TGTGCCAGCAGTTCCCCGACAGGGGCAGTTTATCAGCCCCAGCATTTT. Combining the CDR3 with reference TRBV28 and TRBJ1-5 gives the whole variable domain DVKVTQSSRYLVKRTGEKVFLECVQDMDHENMFWYRQDPGLGLRLIYFSYDVKMKEKGDIPEGYSVSREKKERFSLILESASTNQTSMYLCASSSPTGAVYQPQHFGDGTRLSIL.

The genes are TRBV10-3 and TRBJ2-1; perhaps TRBD1 as D (6 bases). The CDR3 is 15 amino acids. V was cut by 3 bases and J by 4 bases, with 13 bases left in between. Germline assignment: CDR1 ENHRY and CDR2 SYGVKD. CDR3 in DNA: TGTGCCATCAGTGACTGGCAGGGGCGATACAATGAGCAGTTCTTC. As protein: CAISDWQGRYNEQFF.

The chain has TRBV5-1 and TRBJ1-2, with 7 positions matching TRBD1. V lost 0 bases and J lost 4; bases outside the gene matches: 3. This CDR3 spans 14 amino acids. Germline CDR1 reads SGHRS; CDR2 reads YFSETQ. The DNA for the CDR3 is TGCGCCAGCAGCTTGGAATCAGGGGGCTATGGCTACACCTTC. Its translation is CASSLESGGYGYTF.